A single sample is the source of the 30 T cell receptor beta chains below, sequenced in a study of response to subunit inactivated influenza vaccine. MiXCR was run by TCRdb on the RT-PCR reads, yielding one entry per CDR3 protein. The data contain about 800,000 distinct CDR3 sequences, approximately 22% of them singletons. Sequenced material: PBMCs from blood, taken 4 to 6 days after vaccination. These receptors were obtained from a man aged 50 to 59 who received an inactivated influenza vaccine.

The chain carries TRBV25-1 and TRBJ2-7, with TRBD1 matching over 7 bases. This CDR3 region has 13 residues. CDR1 is MGHDK, CDR2 SYGVNS, per germline. The V gene end was trimmed by 8 bases and the J gene end by 10 bases; junction bases not matched to a gene: 14. CDR3 region: CASYSEDRNKQYF. For the CDR3, the DNA is TGTGCCAGCTATTCCGAGGACAGGAATAAACAGTACTTC.

The V gene is TRBV12-3 or TRBV12-4, the J gene TRBJ2-3, with 7 bases fitting TRBD2. V dropped 6 bases and J dropped 2; count of bases not matched to a gene: 8. The CDR3 spans 15 residues. CDR3: CASRWLGGYTDTQYF. CDR3 DNA: TGTGCCAGCAGGTGGCTGGGGGGGTACACAGATACGCAGTATTTT.

There are a few counts of this clonotype. This chain connects TRBV7-2 to TRBJ1-5, with 8 positions matching TRBD1. Germline V gives CDR1 SGHTA, CDR2 FQGNSA. V lost 7 bases to trimming and J lost 3 bases; unmatched junction nucleotides: 5. This CDR3 region has 14 residues. The CDR3 DNA sequence: TGTGCCAGCACCTCAGGGGGCTACAATCAGCCCCAGCATTTT. It encodes CASTSGGYNQPQHF.

This rearrangement joins TRBV12-3 or TRBV12-4 to TRBJ1-4; a weak D match, TRBD1 (5 bases). V lost 5 bases and J lost 7, with 17 bases in between. This CDR3 has 15 amino acids. The CDR3 nucleotides read TGTGCCAGCAGTGGTACGGGACTAGCGGGTGAAAAACTGTTTTTT. This codes for CASSGTGLAGEKLFF.

The J gene is TRBJ2-3, the V gene TRBV10-3, with 12 nucleotides matching TRBD2. Germline values: CDR1 ENHRY, CDR2 SYGVKD. V dropped 7 bases and J dropped 4; count of bases not matched to a gene: 3. The CDR3 totals 14 residues. The CDR3 sequence: CAITSGGASDTQYF. CDR3 nucleotides: TGTGCCATCACTAGCGGGGGGGCTTCAGATACGCAGTATTTT.

This clonotype showed up just once. The CDR3 reads CASSLVPSGSISGELFF. CDR3 coding DNA: TGTGCCAGCAGCTTAGTTCCTAGCGGGAGCATCTCCGGGGAGCTGTTTTTT. The rearrangement uses TRBV7-2 and TRBJ2-2; TRBD2 agrees at 10 bases. J lost 6 bases, V lost 1 base, and 8 bases had no gene match. Germline V gene lookup returns CDR1 SGHTA and CDR2 FQGNSA. The CDR3 covers 17 residues.

This clonotype was counted many times. The rearrangement joins TRBV7-2 to TRBJ2-5, with TRBD2 matching 12 bases. The junction had 8 bases not matched to a gene; V was cut back by 4 bases and J by 5 bases. The germline V gene has CDR1 SGHTA and CDR2 FQGNSA. This CDR3 is built from 16 residues. CDR3 in amino acids: CASSSLAGGNTETQYF. DNA for the CDR3: TGTGCCAGCAGCTCACTAGCGGGAGGCAATACGGAGACCCAGTACTTC.

Only a few counts were recorded for this clonotype. The V call is TRBV4-2, the J call TRBJ2-7, with D tentatively TRBD1 (5 bases). With 4 bases removed from V and 2 bases from J, the gap between germline ends came to 15 bases. The CDR3 sequence is 15 residues long. Germline assignment: CDR1 LGHNA and CDR2 YNFKEQ. CDR3 nucleotides: TGTGCCAGCAGCCGCCTAGGGGAACTACCCTACGAGCAGTACTTC. It codes for CASSRLGELPYEQYF.

This rearrangement joins TRBV12-3 or TRBV12-4 to TRBJ2-3, with TRBD1 matching 9 bases. V lost 8 bases, J lost 6 bases, and 12 bases stayed unmatched. The CDR3 runs to 15 residues. The CDR3: CASGAVGQGSDTQYF. The CDR3 bases are TGTGCCAGCGGTGCGGTCGGACAGGGGTCCGATACGCAGTATTTT.

The gene calls are TRBV7-9 and TRBJ2-1, with 8 nucleotides matching TRBD1. There are 14 residues in the CDR3. Germline trimming cut 5 bases from V and 8 bases from J; bases unmatched to any gene: 8. CDR1 is SEHNR and CDR2 is FQNEAQ in the germline V gene (reference sequence). The CDR3 coding sequence is TGTGCCAGCAGCCCCCAGGGGGCGAGTGATGAGCAGTTCTTC. Translating gives CASSPQGASDEQFF.

This chain connects TRBV3-1 to TRBJ2-7; D possibly uses TRBD1 or TRBD2 (5 bases each). Germline lookup yields CDR1 LGHDT and CDR2 YNNKEL (reference sequence). CDR3 length: 15 amino acids. Trimming cost V 3 bases and J 3 bases, with 15 bases left between them. The CDR3 protein is CASSHPTGTDYEQYF. The DNA of the CDR3 is TGTGCCAGCAGCCACCCGACTGGGACGGACTACGAGCAGTACTTC.

This clonotype was seen repeatedly, ten times or more. This chain joins TRBV29-1 and TRBJ2-3, with D unclear. Trimming left V 2 bases short and J 2 bases short, with 5 bases between. The germline V gene encodes CDR1 SQVTM and CDR2 ANQGSEA. This CDR3 has 12 amino acids. CDR3: CSVEWATDTQYF. CDR3 DNA sequence: TGCAGCGTTGAATGGGCCACAGATACGCAGTATTTT.

This clonotype appeared a few times. The chain combines TRBV4-2 with TRBJ1-1; D may be TRBD1 (5 bases). CDR1 and CDR2 from the germline V gene are LGHNA and YNFKEQ. The V end lost 0 bases, the J end lost 1 base, and 12 bases lay between the germline ends. The CDR3 has 16 amino acids. CDR3: CASSQDGTGGNTEAFF. The DNA for the CDR3 is TGTGCCAGCAGCCAAGATGGTACAGGCGGGAACACTGAAGCTTTCTTT.

This clonotype came up a few times. V is TRBV7-2 and J is TRBJ2-3, with 12 bases aligning to TRBD2. This CDR3 spans 15 amino acids. Germline V gene sequence: CDR1 SGHTA, CDR2 FQGNSA. The ends lost 5 bases at V and 6 bases at J; junction bases unmatched: 6. The CDR3 region is CASSKTSGGVDTQYF. The CDR3, as DNA: TGTGCCAGCAGCAAGACTAGCGGGGGAGTGGATACGCAGTATTTT.

This clonotype was found many times. The chain joins TRBV20-1 to TRBJ2-7; 8 bases fit TRBD1. V shed 3 bases, J shed 4 bases, and the junction held 11 bases outside the gene matches. Germline values: CDR1 DFQATT, CDR2 SNEGSKA (reference sequence). This CDR3 is built from 15 residues. DNA for the CDR3: TGCAGTGCTAGGGACAGGGTACCCTTGGGGTACGAGCAGTACTTC. Its translation: CSARDRVPLGYEQYF.

The chain combines TRBV14 with TRBJ1-1, with TRBD1 as a possible D gene (5 bases). The CDR3 covers 16 residues. Trimming took off 1 base at V and 0 bases at J, with 12 bases between the two ends. In germline, CDR1 is SGHDN, CDR2 FVKESK. Written as DNA, the CDR3 is TGTGCCAGCAGCCAAGGGGACCTTTTCATGAACACTGAAGCTTTCTTT. Encoded protein: CASSQGDLFMNTEAFF.

This clonotype was seen a handful of times. V usage is TRBV11-2 and J usage is TRBJ2-7; 11 bases are shared with TRBD1. Germline CDR1 is SGHAT and CDR2 is FQNNGV. Unmatched junction bases numbered 6, after V lost 4 bases and J lost 7 bases. CDR3 size: 14 residues. DNA of the CDR3: TGTGCCAGCAGCTCGGGACAGGGGGGTGGTGAGCAGTACTTC. It is translated as CASSSGQGGGEQYF.

This clonotype has just a few counts. This rearrangement joins TRBV5-1 to TRBJ2-1; 10 bases agree with TRBD2. Germline-derived CDR1 and CDR2 are SGHRS and YFSETQ. The CDR3 length is 15 residues. V lost 1 base and J lost 5; bases outside the gene matches: 3. The CDR3 DNA follows: TGCGCCAGCAGCTTGACTAGCGGGAACGACAATGAGCAGTTCTTC. This codes for CASSLTSGNDNEQFF.

This clonotype has more than one count but fewer than ten. The chain has TRBV12-3 or TRBV12-4 and TRBJ2-2, with 9 bases fitting TRBD2. The CDR3 has 16 amino acids. J gave up 0 bases and V 6 bases, and 5 bases lay outside the gene matches. As DNA, the CDR3 is TGTGCCAGCAGGGGAGCGGGGGGTACGAACACCGGGGAGCTGTTTTTT. Translating it yields CASRGAGGTNTGELFF.

V is TRBV5-1 and J is TRBJ2-2; 11 bases agree with TRBD1. Germline CDR1 reads SGHRS; CDR2 reads YFSETQ. V lost 3 bases to trimming and J lost 7 bases; unmatched junction nucleotides: 5. The CDR3 covers 15 residues. Here the CDR3 reads CASSSGTGGVGELFF. The CDR3 region has the DNA TGCGCCAGCAGCTCCGGGACAGGGGGGGTCGGGGAGCTGTTTTTT.

The genes are TRBV28 and TRBJ2-5, with D perhaps TRBD2 (5 bases). The length of the CDR3 is 16 residues. Germline V gives CDR1 MDHEN, CDR2 SYDVKM. V lost 6 bases and J 1 base, leaving 18 bases between the germline ends. The chain's CDR3 is CASSPWFGMSQETQYF. The CDR3 DNA is TGTGCCAGCAGCCCCTGGTTCGGGATGTCCCAAGAGACCCAGTACTTC.

The rearrangement links TRBV20-1 to TRBJ1-1; the D gene is possibly TRBD1 (6 bases). Germline V gene sequence: CDR1 DFQATT, CDR2 SNEGSKA (reference sequence). V gave up 1 base and J gave up 7 bases, with 10 bases separating them. The CDR3 is 12 residues long. The CDR3 loop reads CSARGRGVEAFF. The CDR3 DNA sequence: TGCAGTGCTAGAGGTAGGGGGGTTGAAGCTTTCTTT.

The CDR3 DNA sequence: TGCGCCAGCAGCTTGGACTCCAGGGCCGGGGGGACTGAAGCTTTCTTT. Its translation is CASSLDSRAGGTEAFF. This chain uses TRBV5-1 with TRBJ1-1; tentative D call: TRBD1 (5 bases). V was pared by 0 bases and J by 5 bases, with 17 bases between. This CDR3 contains 16 residues. Germline V lookup: CDR1 SGHRS, CDR2 YFSETQ.

On this clonotype: A junction boundary mismatches the germline segment, possibly from a read error. The V and J genes are TRBV6-5 and TRBJ2-1; 8 bases line up with TRBD2. This CDR3 comprises 16 residues. Germline-derived CDR1 and CDR2 are MNHEY and SVGAGI. CDR3 protein: CASSYARGAGELSAVF. CDR3 nucleotide sequence: TGTGCCAGCAGTTACGCTCGAGGAGCGGGAGAATTGAGCGCGGTCTTC.

The genes are TRBV7-2 and TRBJ2-3; 11 bases align to TRBD2. V lost 8 bases to trimming and J lost 6 bases; unmatched junction nucleotides: 13. The CDR3 has 16 amino acids. From germline, CDR1 is SGHTA and CDR2 FQGNSA. As DNA, the CDR3 is TGTGCCAGCTCCAACATAGCGGGAGGGGCCGTGGATACGCAGTATTTT. This gives the protein CASSNIAGGAVDTQYF.

This sequence joins TRBV12-3 or TRBV12-4 and TRBJ1-5; the D gene is possibly TRBD1 (6 bases). This CDR3 is built from 16 residues. V was shortened by 7 bases and J by 0 bases, with 16 bases between the two germline ends. CDR3 nucleotides: TGTGCCAGCACCTGGGGAAGGGGGTATAGCAATCAGCCCCAGCATTTT. As protein: CASTWGRGYSNQPQHF.

This clonotype was observed many times. A read error may produce the germline difference seen at one junction end. This chain's CDR3 is CATSEEDSQGTQYF. CDR3 sequence (DNA): TGTGCCACCAGTGAGGAGGACTCCCAAGGGACCCAGTACTTC. The chain has TRBV24-1 and TRBJ2-5; a weak D match, TRBD2 (5 bases). The CDR3 length is 14 residues. The germline CDR1 and CDR2 sequences are KGHDR and SFDVKD.

This clonotype was observed a few times. The CDR3 carries no conserved terminal phenylalanine or tryptophan, so it likely arises from a read error. V gene TRBV25-1 combines with J gene TRBJ2-5; either TRBD1 or TRBD2 may supply D (5 bases each). Trimming removed 4 bases from V and 4 bases from J, with 16 bases in between. The CDR3 runs 15 residues. CDR1 is MGHDK, CDR2 SYGVNS, per germline. CDR3 protein: CASSARSGATETQYL. The CDR3 nucleotides read TGTGCCAGCAGTGCACGCTCCGGGGCAACAGAGACCCAGTACCTC.

This rearrangement joins TRBV6-5 to TRBJ2-1; perhaps D is TRBD1 or TRBD2 (7 bases each). Germline assignment: CDR1 MNHEY and CDR2 SVGAGI. CDR3 length: 15 amino acids. Trimming took 2 bases from V and 4 from J, leaving 12 bases between them. This chain's CDR3 is CASSYRRGGYNEQFF. The CDR3 region has the DNA TGTGCCAGCAGTTACCGCAGGGGGGGTTACAATGAGCAGTTCTTC.

The V call is TRBV6-6, the J call TRBJ1-1; D is unclear. V was clipped by 2 bases and J by 2 bases, with 6 bases between them. The CDR3 sequence is 13 residues long. Germline-derived CDR1 and CDR2 are MNHNY and SVGAGI (reference sequence). The chain's CDR3 is CASSYPLNTEAFF. The CDR3 DNA follows: TGTGCCAGCAGTTACCCTCTTAACACTGAAGCTTTCTTT.